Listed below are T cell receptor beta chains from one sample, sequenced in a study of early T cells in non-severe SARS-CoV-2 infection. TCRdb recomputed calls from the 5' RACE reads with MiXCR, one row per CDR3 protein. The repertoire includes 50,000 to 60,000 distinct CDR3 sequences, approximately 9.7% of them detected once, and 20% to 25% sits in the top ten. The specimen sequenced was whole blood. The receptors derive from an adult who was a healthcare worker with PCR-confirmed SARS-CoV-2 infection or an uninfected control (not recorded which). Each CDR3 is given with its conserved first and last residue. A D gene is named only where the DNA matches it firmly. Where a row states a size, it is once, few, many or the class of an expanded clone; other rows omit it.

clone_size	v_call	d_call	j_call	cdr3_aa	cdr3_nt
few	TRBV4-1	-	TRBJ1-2	CASSQEFSRGPYGYTF	TGCGCCAGCAGCCAAGAGTTCAGCAGGGGACCCTATGGCTACACCTTC
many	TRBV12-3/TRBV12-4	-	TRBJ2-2	CASSLGTYTGELFF	TGTGCCAGCAGTTTAGGAACTTACACCGGGGAGCTGTTTTTT
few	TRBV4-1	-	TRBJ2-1	CASSQTLYNEQFF	TGCGCCAGCAGCCAGACTCTTTACAATGAGCAGTTCTTC
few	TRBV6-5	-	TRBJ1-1	CASSSPGSTEAFF	TGTGCCAGCAGTTCCCCGGGGAGCACTGAAGCTTTCTTT
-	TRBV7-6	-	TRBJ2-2	CASSSPGETGELFF	TGTGCCAGCAGCTCCCCGGGAGAAACCGGGGAGCTGTTTTTT
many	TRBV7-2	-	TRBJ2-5	CASSLAGHQETQYF	TGTGCCAGCAGCTTAGCAGGGCACCAAGAGACCCAGTACTTC
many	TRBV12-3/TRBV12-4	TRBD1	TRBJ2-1	CASSSTGTAYNEQFF	TGTGCCAGCAGTTCAACCGGGACAGCCTACAATGAGCAGTTCTTC
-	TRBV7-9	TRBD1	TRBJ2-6	CASSPGQGAPGANVLTF	TGTGCCAGCAGCCCAGGACAGGGGGCGCCTGGGGCCAACGTCCTGACTTTC
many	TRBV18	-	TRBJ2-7	CASSPPSRRGSYEQYF	TGTGCCAGCTCACCACCGTCAAGACGGGGGAGCTACGAGCAGTACTTC
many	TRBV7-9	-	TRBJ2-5	CASTVSAQETQYF	TGTGCCAGCACGGTTTCGGCCCAAGAGACCCAGTACTTC
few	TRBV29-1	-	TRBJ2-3	CSARDSWRTDTQYF	TGCAGCGCCCGGGACTCCTGGCGGACAGATACGCAGTATTTT
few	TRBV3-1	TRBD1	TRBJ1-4	CASSRDRGQEKLFF	TGTGCCAGCAGCCGGGACAGGGGGCAAGAAAAACTGTTTTTT
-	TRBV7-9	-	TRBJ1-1	CASSSAEREAFF	TGTGCCAGCAGCTCCGCCGAACGTGAAGCTTTCTTT
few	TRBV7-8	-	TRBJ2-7	CASSLSIREDYEQYF	TGTGCCAGCAGCTTGAGTATAAGGGAGGACTACGAGCAGTACTTC
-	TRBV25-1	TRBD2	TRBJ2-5	CASTLEGRGETQYF	TGTGCCAGCACGTTGGAGGGGAGGGGAGAGACCCAGTACTTC
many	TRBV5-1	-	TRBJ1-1	CASSLEVNPDTEAFF	TGCGCCAGCAGCTTGGAGGTCAATCCCGACACTGAAGCTTTCTTT
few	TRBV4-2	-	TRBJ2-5	CASSQRAQTVQTQYF	TGTGCCAGCAGCCAGAGGGCACAAACAGTCCAGACCCAGTACTTC
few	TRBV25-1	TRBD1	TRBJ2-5	CASSGPGQGEETQYF	TGTGCCAGCAGTGGTCCCGGACAGGGCGAAGAGACCCAGTACTTC
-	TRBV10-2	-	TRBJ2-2	CASSEDLLVGELFF	TGCGCCAGCAGTGAGGACCTACTGGTCGGGGAGCTGTTTTTT
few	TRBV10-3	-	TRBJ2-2	CAIKGVSTGELFF	TGTGCCATTAAAGGGGTCAGCACCGGGGAGCTGTTTTTT
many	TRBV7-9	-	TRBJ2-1	CASSSADNSYNEQFF	TGTGCCAGCAGCTCCGCGGACAACTCCTACAATGAGCAGTTCTTC
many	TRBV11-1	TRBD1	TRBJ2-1	CASSLETGGRGNEQFF	TGTGCCAGCAGTTTGGAGACAGGGGGACGGGGCAATGAGCAGTTCTTC
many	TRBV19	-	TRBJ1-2	CASSIEAIAYGYTF	TGTGCCAGTAGTATCGAGGCGATCGCTTATGGCTACACCTTC
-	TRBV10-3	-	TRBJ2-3	CAISESGSTDTQYF	TGTGCCATCAGTGAGTCCGGATCCACAGATACGCAGTATTTT
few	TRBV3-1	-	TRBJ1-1	CASSQELPNTEAFF	TGTGCCAGCAGCCAAGAACTCCCGAACACTGAAGCTTTCTTT
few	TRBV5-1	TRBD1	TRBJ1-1	CASSLVPGGSVEAFF	TGCGCCAGCAGCTTGGTCCCAGGGGGGAGTGTTGAAGCTTTCTTT
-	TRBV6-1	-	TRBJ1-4	CASSEGGEKLFF	TGTGCCAGCAGTGAAGGCGGGGAAAAACTGTTTTTT
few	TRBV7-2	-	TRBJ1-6	CASRDIYNSPLHF	TGTGCCAGCAGGGACATTTATAATTCACCCCTCCACTTT
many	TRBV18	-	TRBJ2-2	CASSPPARTGELFF	TGTGCCAGCTCACCACCGGCCCGCACCGGGGAGCTGTTTTTT
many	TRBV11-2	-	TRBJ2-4	CASSDGEAKNIQYF	TGTGCCAGCAGCGACGGGGAAGCCAAAAACATTCAGTACTTC
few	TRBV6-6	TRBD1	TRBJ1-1	CASSSTGGLMSGAFF	TGTGCCAGCAGTAGCACAGGGGGCCTAATGTCGGGCGCTTTCTTT
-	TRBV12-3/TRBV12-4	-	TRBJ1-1	CASSTRGSMNTEAFF	TGTGCCAGCAGTACCCGGGGCAGCATGAACACTGAAGCTTTCTTT
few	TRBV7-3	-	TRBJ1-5	CASSLLPEVNQPQHF	TGTGCCAGCAGCTTACTCCCAGAAGTCAATCAGCCCCAGCATTTT
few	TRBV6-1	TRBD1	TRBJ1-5	CASSDRTGNSNQPQHF	TGTGCCAGCAGTGACCGGACAGGTAATAGCAATCAGCCCCAGCATTTT
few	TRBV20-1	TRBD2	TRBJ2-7	CSAPSGSTYEQYF	TGCAGTGCTCCGAGCGGGAGCACCTACGAGCAGTACTTC
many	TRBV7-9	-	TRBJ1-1	CASSLDVSPEAFF	TGTGCCAGCAGCTTGGACGTGAGCCCTGAAGCTTTCTTT
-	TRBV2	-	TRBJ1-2	CASSEAVTDYGYTF	TGTGCCAGCAGTGAAGCGGTGACTGACTATGGCTACACCTTC
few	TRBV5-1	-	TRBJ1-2	CASSLAGSRNYGYTF	TGCGCCAGCAGCTTGGCCGGTTCACGGAACTATGGCTACACCTTC
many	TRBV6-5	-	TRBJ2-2	CASSSVAGELFF	TGTGCCAGCAGTTCGGTAGCCGGGGAGCTGTTTTTT
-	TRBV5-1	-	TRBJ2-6	CASSLGRSGANVLTF	TGCGCCAGCAGCTTGGGGCGATCTGGGGCCAACGTCCTGACTTTC
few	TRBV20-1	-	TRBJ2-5	CSARSGTPHEKYF	TGCAGTGCTAGATCGGGGACGCCACACGAGAAGTACTTC
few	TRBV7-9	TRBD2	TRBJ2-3	CASSPSARGGGDTQYF	TGTGCCAGCAGCCCCTCGGCGCGGGGGGGCGGAGATACGCAGTATTTT
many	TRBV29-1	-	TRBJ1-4	CSVEAGAREKLFF	TGCAGCGTTGAAGCAGGGGCAAGAGAAAAACTGTTTTTT
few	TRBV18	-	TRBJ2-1	CASSPPAPSRGSYNEQFF	TGTGCCAGCTCACCACCCGCACCCTCAAGGGGCTCCTACAATGAGCAGTTCTTC
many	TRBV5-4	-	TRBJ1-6	CASSFPGPNSPLHF	TGTGCCAGCAGCTTTCCAGGGCCCAATTCACCCCTCCACTTT
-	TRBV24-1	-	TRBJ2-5	CATSDGFRETQYF	TGTGCCACCAGTGATGGTTTTCGAGAGACCCAGTACTTC
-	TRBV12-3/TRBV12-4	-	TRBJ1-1	CASRFTGRGTEAFF	TGTGCCAGCAGATTTACAGGGCGAGGGACTGAAGCTTTCTTT
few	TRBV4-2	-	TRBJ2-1	CASSLSTDSVNEQFF	TGTGCCAGCAGCCTCTCCACGGACAGTGTCAATGAGCAGTTCTTC
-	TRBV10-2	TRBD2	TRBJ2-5	CASSVTSGGAFVETQYF	TGCGCCAGCAGTGTGACTAGCGGGGGGGCTTTCGTTGAGACCCAGTACTTC
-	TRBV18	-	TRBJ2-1	CASSHTDRHSYNEQFF	TGTGCCAGCTCCCACACGGACCGCCACTCCTACAATGAGCAGTTCTTC
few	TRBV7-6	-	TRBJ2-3	CASSLIQTDTQYF	TGTGCCAGCAGCTTAATCCAAACAGATACGCAGTATTTT
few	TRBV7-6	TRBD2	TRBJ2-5	CASSLVGTSRETQYF	TGTGCCAGCAGCTTAGTAGGGACTAGCAGGGAGACCCAGTACTTC
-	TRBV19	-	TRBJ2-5	CASSMVKETQYF	TGTGCCAGTAGTATGGTTAAAGAGACCCAGTACTTC
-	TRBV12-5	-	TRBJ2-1	CASGLSGRTYNEQFF	TGTGCTAGTGGTTTGAGCGGAAGAACCTACAATGAGCAGTTCTTC
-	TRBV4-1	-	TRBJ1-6	CASSQVSGRSNSPLHF	TGCGCCAGCAGCCAAGTATCCGGGAGATCAAATTCACCCCTCCACTTT
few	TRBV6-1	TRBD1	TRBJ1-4	CASSEQGALKEKLFF	TGTGCCAGCAGTGAACAGGGGGCGTTGAAGGAAAAACTGTTTTTT
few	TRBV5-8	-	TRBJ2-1	CASSFRNEQFF	TGTGCCAGCAGCTTTAGGAATGAGCAGTTCTTC
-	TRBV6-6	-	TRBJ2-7	CASGRDYEQYF	TGTGCCAGCGGCAGGGACTACGAGCAGTACTTC